A selection of T cell receptor beta chains follows, all from one sample in a study of blood T cell repertoires in COVID-19. This table comes from immunoSEQ multiplex PCR, and its TCRdb copy is limited to in-frame clones, with some not included. This table has 200,000 to 250,000 clones, less than 85% appearing once. Material for sequencing was peripheral blood. These receptors all stem from a woman older than 75 with active or convalescent COVID-19. Both conserved end residues are part of each CDR3. The D gene is left open where the match is weak. The size of a clone is reported for some rows only, either as once, few or many, or as a class for expanded clones.

d_call	clone_size	v_call	j_call	cdr3_nt	cdr3_aa
NA	NA	TRBV7-9	TRBJ2-1	TGTGCCAGCAGCTTAGTAGGAGATCGTGAGCAGTTCTTC	CASSLVGDREQFF
TRBD1	NA	TRBV23-1	TRBJ2-7	TGCGCCAGCAGTCAATCTTTCAGGGGGCCCTACGAGCAGTACTTC	CASSQSFRGPYEQYF
NA	NA	TRBV10-3	TRBJ1-1	TGTGCCATCAGTGAAGGACAGTTAGAAGCTTTCTTT	CAISEGQLEAFF
TRBD1	NA	TRBV5-1	TRBJ1-4	TGCGCCAGCAGCCATGGACAGGGGACGAGGTCAGGCGAAAAACTGTTTTTT	CASSHGQGTRSGEKLFF
NA	few	TRBV15	TRBJ1-6	TGTGCCACCAGCAACATCGGGGTGATTTTGACAGGATCACCCCTCCACTTT	CATSNIGVILTGSPLHF
TRBD2	NA	TRBV2	TRBJ2-7	TGTGCCAGCACCCGGCCTGAGCGGGGCAGTTACTACGAGCAGTACTTC	CASTRPERGSYYEQYF
NA	many	TRBV7-9	TRBJ2-1	TGTGCCAGCAGCCCCCGAGGTAGCTCCTACAATGAGCAGTTCTTC	CASSPRGSSYNEQFF
NA	NA	TRBV2	TRBJ1-1	TGTGCCAGCAGTGAGGCAGTCTTAATGAACACTGAAGCTTTCTTT	CASSEAVLMNTEAFF
TRBD1	NA	TRBV3-1/TRBV3-2	TRBJ1-6	TGTGCCAGCAGCCTCAGGGGGAAGATTAATTCACCCCTCCACTTT	CASSLRGKINSPLHF
TRBD1	NA	TRBV10-2	TRBJ1-1	TGCGCCAGCAGCGCGGACAGGGACACTGAAGCTTTCTTT	CASSADRDTEAFF
NA	NA	TRBV27	TRBJ1-6	TGTGCCAGCAGTTTATCAGAACAGTATAATTCACCCCTCCACTTT	CASSLSEQYNSPLHF
NA	NA	TRBV28	TRBJ1-1	TGTGCCAGCATCTTCGGCGGGAACGGTGAAGCTTTCTTT	CASIFGGNGEAFF
NA	NA	TRBV28	TRBJ2-3	TGTGCCAGCAGTTTACACGGACAGCCAGATACGCAGTATTTT	CASSLHGQPDTQYF
NA	NA	TRBV5-8	TRBJ2-6	TGTGCCAGCAGCTTGGGGGCGATCTCTGGGGCCAACGTCCTGACTTTC	CASSLGAISGANVLTF
TRBD1	NA	TRBV5-1	TRBJ1-1	TGCGCCAGCAGCTTGGAGGGACAGGGGAACACTGAAGCTTTCTTT	CASSLEGQGNTEAFF
NA	NA	TRBV28	TRBJ1-5	TGTGCCAGCAGTTTCGGGGGGTCCGGCAATCAGCCCCAGCATTTT	CASSFGGSGNQPQHF
TRBD2	NA	TRBV2	TRBJ2-3	TGTGCCAGCATATATAGTGGGTCTAGCGGGAGATCTAGCACAGATACGCAGTATTTT	CASIYSGSSGRSSTDTQYF
NA	NA	TRBV11-2	TRBJ1-2	TGTGCCAGCAGCTTAGAGAGGGCACCTACTAACTATGGCTACACCTTC	CASSLERAPTNYGYTF
TRBD1	NA	TRBV28	TRBJ1-1	TGTGCCAGCAGTTTACTAACCCCGACGGGACAGGGGGACAGTGAAGCTTTCTTT	CASSLLTPTGQGDSEAFF
TRBD1	NA	TRBV7-2	TRBJ1-5	TGTGCCAGCAGCCTATTTAGGAGGGGGCACCAGCCCCAGCATTTT	CASSLFRRGHQPQHF
NA	NA	TRBV2	TRBJ1-6	TGTGCCAGCACCCCCGGGGGGAATTCACCCCTCCACTTT	CASTPGGNSPLHF
NA	NA	TRBV30	TRBJ1-1	TGTGCCTGGGCCAGGCTCAGTTTGACGGTTAACACTGAAGCTTTCTTT	CAWARLSLTVNTEAFF
NA	NA	TRBV2	TRBJ2-5	TGTGCCAGCAGTGACGGGAAGGGGACTGAGACCCAGTACTTC	CASSDGKGTETQYF
NA	NA	TRBV2	TRBJ1-1	TGTGCCAGCAGTGAAAACGGGGGAGGTACTGAAGCTTTCTTT	CASSENGGGTEAFF
NA	NA	TRBV27	TRBJ1-6	TGTGCCAGCAGTTCCCAGACAACCTATAATTCACCCCTCCACTTT	CASSSQTTYNSPLHF
NA	NA	TRBV19	TRBJ1-2	TGTGCCAGTAGTATAGGCCAGTCCTCGATTGATGGCTACACCTTC	CASSIGQSSIDGYTF
TRBD1	NA	TRBV2	TRBJ1-4	TGTGCCAGCAGTGTTCTGACAGGGGAGGAAAAACTGTTTTTT	CASSVLTGEEKLFF
TRBD1	NA	TRBV28	TRBJ2-7	TGTGCCAGCAGAAGGGACAGGGTCTCCTACGAGCAGTACTTC	CASRRDRVSYEQYF
NA	few	TRBV28	TRBJ1-6	TGTGCCAGCAGTCCCGGGAGACATAATTCACCCCTCCACTTT	CASSPGRHNSPLHF
NA	NA	TRBV18	TRBJ1-5	TGTGCCAGCTCACAACTAGGGACATATCAGCCCCAGCATTTT	CASSQLGTYQPQHF
NA	once	TRBV30	TRBJ1-6	TGTGCCTGGAGTGTTTCCGGTAGCAATTCACCCCTCCACTTT	CAWSVSGSNSPLHF
NA	once	TRBV21-1	TRBJ2-7	TGTGCCAGCAGCAAAGCGGCAGCGGTTACATACGAGCAGTACTTC	CASSKAAAVTYEQYF
NA	few	TRBV15	TRBJ2-7	TGTGCCACCAGCAGAGGCCAGGACAACCCATACTTC	CATSRGQDNPYF
NA	NA	TRBV2	TRBJ2-7	TGTGCCACGAAAAGAGTTACCTACGAGCAGTACTTC	CATKRVTYEQYF
NA	once	TRBV5-4	TRBJ2-1	TGTGCCAGCAGCCAGCGAGTTTTCTCCTACAATGAGCAGTTCTTC	CASSQRVFSYNEQFF
NA	NA	TRBV28	TRBJ1-5	TGTGCCACCCCTGACGGGAATTTT	CATPDGNF
NA	few	TRBV5-1	TRBJ1-1	TGCGCCAGCAGCTTGCCGGGCACTGAAGCTTTCTTT	CASSLPGTEAFF
NA	NA	TRBV5-6	TRBJ1-6	TGTGCCAGCAGCGACGGGCGGGGATTGGGTTCACCCCTCCACTTT	CASSDGRGLGSPLHF
NA	NA	TRBV30	TRBJ2-7	TGTGCCTGGAGTGTATCAGGGTCCTACGAGCAGTACTTC	CAWSVSGSYEQYF
TRBD1	NA	TRBV5-1	TRBJ2-7	TGCGCCAGCAGCTCGCAGGGGGCTTCAACCTACGAGCAGTACTTC	CASSSQGASTYEQYF
TRBD1	NA	TRBV11-2	TRBJ2-2	TGTGCCAGCAGCTTCGGACAGGGGGTCTACACCGGGGAGCTGTTTTTT	CASSFGQGVYTGELFF